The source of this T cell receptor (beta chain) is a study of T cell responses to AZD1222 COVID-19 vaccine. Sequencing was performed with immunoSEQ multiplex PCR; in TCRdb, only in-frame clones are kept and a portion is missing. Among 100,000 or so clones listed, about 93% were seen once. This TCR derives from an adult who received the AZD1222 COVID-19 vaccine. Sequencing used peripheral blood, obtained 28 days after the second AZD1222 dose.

The CDR3 bases are TGTGCCAGCAGTGAAAATATGGCAGGGGGAGGTCAGCCCCAGCATTTT. Translation gives CASSENMAGGGQPQHF. The rearrangement joins TRBV2 to TRBJ1-5, with TRBD1 identical over 7 bases. This CDR3 spans 16 amino acids. CDR1 is SNHLY and CDR2 is FYNNEI in the germline V gene. V trimming: 2 bases; J trimming: 6 bases; junction bases outside the gene matches: 10.